This T cell receptor beta chain was sequenced for a study of shared clonotypes between healthy human individuals. Findings and caveats of the study: Clonotype sharing across a few donors was observed for 4.5% to 6.5% of naive CD4 clonotypes.

Note on this clone: Its target is not known.

Germline V gene lookup returns CDR1 SEHNR and CDR2 FQNEAQ (reference sequence). Between the trimmed V and J ends, which lost 9 bases and 0 bases, there was a span of 12 bases. CDR3 size: 14 residues. In the original processing: Without quality scores, immunoSEQ junctional reads could not be filtered like full-length reads. The method was immunoSEQ multiplex PCR; TCRdb's version includes in-frame clones alone and lacks a portion of them. The V and J calls and clone size come from that table; D and trimming were worked out from the DNA. The sample includes around 1.9 million clones, about 93% of them seen just once. CD8 cells classed as naive were CD45RO-negative and positively selected for CCR7, excluding terminally differentiated effector memory CD45RA+ cells.

The gene calls are TRBV7-9 and TRBJ2-1, with D perhaps matching TRBD1 (6 bases). This TCR derives from a man aged 18 to 29 in good health. Some clones in this sample may be carry-over from other donors' samples. The sample consisted of naive CD8+ T cells from PBMCs. Here the CDR3 reads CASTTDSSYNEQFF. Written as DNA, the CDR3 is TGTGCCAGTACTACGGACAGCTCCTACAATGAGCAGTTCTTC.